The 27 T cell receptor beta chains given below trace back to one sample, sequenced in a study of blood T cell repertoires in COVID-19. Repertoires were generated with immunoSEQ multiplex PCR, while TCRdb's copy carries only in-frame clones and drops some. The sample contains approximately 210,000 clones, around 80% of which appear only once. Sequencing was performed on peripheral blood. These receptors were taken from a middle-aged woman with acute or convalescent COVID-19.

The V and J genes are TRBV15 and TRBJ2-3; D remains unclear. The CDR3 sequence is 13 residues long. CDR1 is LNHNV and CDR2 is YYDKDF in the germline V gene (reference sequence). V shed 3 bases and J shed 5 bases, with 9 bases lying between them. The CDR3, as DNA: TGTGCCACCAGCAGGAGGCCGGGAGATACGCAGTATTTT. The encoded protein is CATSRRPGDTQYF.

The rearrangement links TRBV6-5 to TRBJ2-7; 9 bases are a match to TRBD1. V lost 7 bases, J lost 3 bases, and 7 bases stayed unmatched. Looked up from germline, CDR1 is MNHEY and CDR2 is SVGAGI. This CDR3 is built from 14 residues. CDR3 in amino acids: CASKRTGVGYEQYF. In DNA form, the CDR3 reads TGTGCCAGCAAGAGGACAGGGGTAGGCTACGAGCAGTACTTC.

There are a few counts of this clone. V gene TRBV12-3 or TRBV12-4 combines with J gene TRBJ2-1; possibly TRBD1 for D (6 bases). The CDR3 consists of 13 residues. Trimming removed 2 bases at V and 8 bases at J, with 10 bases between. CDR3 DNA: TGTGCCAGCAGTTTACAGACAGGTGATGAGCAGTTCTTC. Translating it yields CASSLQTGDEQFF.

CDR3 sequence (DNA): TGTGCCAGCAGCCCTCTTAGCGTAAACGAATGGACTCAAGAGACCCAGTACTTC. Protein sequence: CASSPLSVNEWTQETQYF. The V gene is TRBV7-9, the J gene TRBJ2-5; tentative D call: TRBD2 (5 bases). The CDR3 runs 18 residues. Germline V gene sequence: CDR1 SEHNR, CDR2 FQNEAQ (reference sequence). V was cut by 5 bases and J by 2 bases, with 24 bases left in between.

DNA of the CDR3: TGTGCCAGCAGCTTAGCGGTATCAGGTACCGGGGAGCTGTTTTTT. Translating it yields CASSLAVSGTGELFF. This sequence joins TRBV7-6 and TRBJ2-2; unclear D gene. Germline V CDR1 and CDR2: SGHVS, FNYEAQ. The V end lost 0 bases, the J end lost 5 bases, and 10 bases lay between the germline ends. The CDR3 has 15 residues. The full variable domain, completed using reference TRBV7-6 and TRBJ2-2, is GAGVSQSPRYKVTKRGQDVALRCDPISGHVSLYWYRQALGQGPEFLTYFNYEAQQDKSGLPNDRFSAERPEGSISTLTIQRTEQRDSAMYRCASSLAVSGTGELFFGEGSRLTVL.

This rearrangement joins TRBV19 to TRBJ1-5; tentatively, D is TRBD1 (5 bases). V was shortened by 0 bases and J by 7 bases, with 7 bases between the two germline ends. The length of the CDR3 is 13 residues. Germline CDR1 is LNHDA and CDR2 is SQIVND (reference sequence). The CDR3 here is CASSIDTGQPQHF. The CDR3 nucleotides are TGTGCCAGTAGTATAGATACAGGCCAGCCCCAGCATTTT.

The chain employs TRBV11-3 and TRBJ1-2, with D maybe TRBD1 (5 bases). With 0 bases removed from V and 0 bases from J, the gap between germline ends came to 17 bases. The CDR3 contains 18 residues. Germline lookup yields CDR1 SGHNT and CDR2 YENEEA. The CDR3 DNA reads as TGTGCCAGCAGCTTAGATATTGGGTCGAACAGGTCTAACTATGGCTACACCTTC. Protein sequence: CASSLDIGSNRSNYGYTF.

This clone came up a few times. The rearrangement links TRBV28 to TRBJ1-5, with unresolved D. V was pared by 5 bases and J by 6 bases, with 8 bases between. The CDR3 is 12 residues long. Germline CDR1 reads MDHEN; CDR2 reads SYDVKM. The CDR3 loop reads CASSRGFQPQHF. CDR3 DNA sequence: TGTGCCAGCAGTCGGGGTTTTCAGCCCCAGCATTTT. Full variable domain (outside the CDR3, taken from reference TRBV28 and TRBJ1-5): DVKVTQSSRYLVKRTGEKVFLECVQDMDHENMFWYRQDPGLGLRLIYFSYDVKMKEKGDIPEGYSVSREKKERFSLILESASTNQTSMYLCASSRGFQPQHFGDGTRLSIL.

The rearrangement joins TRBV9 to TRBJ1-1, with TRBD1 matching 7 bases. The trim removed 5 bases at V and 5 bases at J, leaving 9 bases unmatched. In germline, CDR1 is SGDLS, CDR2 YYNGEE. CDR3 length: 14 residues. The CDR3 coding sequence is TGTGCCAGCAGGGGCGGGACAGTAGGGACTGAAGCTTTCTTT. Residues: CASRGGTVGTEAFF.

This sequence joins TRBV6-2 or TRBV6-3 and TRBJ2-7, with D perhaps matching TRBD2 (6 bases). CDR3 length equals 12 residues. Germline V gene lookup returns CDR1 MNHEY and CDR2 SVGEGT. V lost 6 bases to trimming and J lost 5 bases, with 11 bases between them. This chain's CDR3 is CASSQRLDEQYF. The DNA for the CDR3 is TGTGCCAGCAGCCAAAGACTAGACGAGCAGTACTTC.

The chain couples TRBV6-6 to TRBJ1-1; D unresolved. The CDR3 has 16 residues. CDR1 is MNHNY, CDR2 SVGAGI, per germline (reference sequence). V lost 2 bases, J lost 1 base, and 14 bases lay in between. The CDR3 DNA is TGTGCCAGCAGTTACGGGATATTGGGAGCGAACACTGAAGCTTTCTTT. Its translation: CASSYGILGANTEAFF.

The V call is TRBV4-2, the J call TRBJ1-1; the D gene is possibly TRBD1 (6 bases). Germline CDR1 is LGHNA and CDR2 is YNFKEQ. The CDR3 extends over 17 amino acids. V lost 0 bases, J lost 1 base, and 15 bases lay in between. CDR3 DNA sequence: TGTGCCAGCAGCCAAGAGGTCTTAGGGGGGGGGAACACTGAAGCTTTCTTT. Translation: CASSQEVLGGGNTEAFF.

The chain combines TRBV23-1 with TRBJ2-5, with a tentative D call TRBD1 (6 bases). TRBV23-1 is an ORF for which the function is uncertain. The CDR3 is 16 residues long. Trimming pared 0 bases from V and 1 base from J, leaving 12 bases between. In DNA, the CDR3 is TGCGCCAGCAGTCAATCGAAACAGGGTTTCCAAGAGACCCAGTACTTC. Translated: CASSQSKQGFQETQYF.

The V call is TRBV27, the J call TRBJ1-1, with a tentative D call TRBD1 (5 bases). There are 15 residues in the CDR3. CDR1 and CDR2 (germline): MNHEY, SMNVEV (reference sequence). With 7 bases removed from V and 2 bases from J, the gap between germline ends came to 17 bases. CDR3 loop: CASTSQVFLNTEAFF. CDR3 in DNA: TGTGCCAGCACCTCACAGGTCTTCCTTAACACTGAAGCTTTCTTT.

The rearrangement joins TRBV5-1 to TRBJ2-2, with a possible D match to TRBD2 (7 bases). Trimming removed 7 bases at V and 8 bases at J, with 18 bases between. Germline V gives CDR1 SGHRS, CDR2 YFSETQ. This CDR3 spans 14 amino acids. CDR3 DNA sequence: TGCGCCAGCTCCCTAGCGGTCCAGGGGGGGGAGCTGTTTTTT. Protein product: CASSLAVQGGELFF.

V usage is TRBV6-6 and J usage is TRBJ2-3; 7 positions agree with TRBD1. CDR3 size: 13 residues. The germline CDR1 and CDR2 sequences are MNHNY and SVGAGI (reference sequence). Trimming cost V 6 bases and J 2 bases; bases outside gene matches: 2. CDR3 DNA: TGTGCCAGCAGGACAGGGTTCACAGATACGCAGTATTTT. Translated: CASRTGFTDTQYF.

The genes are TRBV30 and TRBJ1-5; no clear D. In germline, CDR1 is GTSNPN, CDR2 SVGIG (reference sequence). The CDR3 has 16 amino acids. V lost 3 bases to trimming and J lost 3 bases, with 18 bases between them. CDR3 sequence (DNA): TGTGCCTGGAGGCCTGGGGAGGGTTCGATCAATCAGCCCCAGCATTTT. This codes for CAWRPGEGSINQPQHF. Complete variable domain (other parts from reference TRBV30 and TRBJ1-5): SQTIHQWPATLVQPVGSPLSLECTVEGTSNPNLYWYRQAAGRGLQLLFYSVGIGQISSEVPQNLSASRPQDRQFILSSKKLLLSDSGFYLCAWRPGEGSINQPQHFGDGTRLSIL.

The chain employs TRBV30 and TRBJ2-3; 8 bases line up with TRBD2. The V gene's germline CDR1 is GTSNPN and CDR2 SVGIG (reference sequence). Trimming took 5 bases from V and 1 from J; bases not matched to a gene: 5. The CDR3 loop spans 14 amino acids. The CDR3 is CAWAPGLGTDTQYF. The CDR3 nucleotides are TGTGCCTGGGCCCCGGGACTAGGCACAGATACGCAGTATTTT.

The chain has TRBV5-4 and TRBJ2-5, with no clear D. Trimming took 3 bases from V and 2 from J, leaving 8 bases between them. Per germline, CDR1 SGHNT and CDR2 YYREEE (reference sequence). The length of the CDR3 is 13 residues. CDR3 in amino acids: CASSSAAQETQYF. The CDR3, as DNA: TGTGCCAGCAGCTCGGCAGCGCAAGAGACCCAGTACTTC.

V gene TRBV19 combines with J gene TRBJ1-1; no firm D call. The CDR3 is 14 amino acids. Per the germline V gene, CDR1 is LNHDA and CDR2 is SQIVND (reference sequence). Trimming pared 3 bases from V and 1 base from J, leaving 9 bases between. In DNA, the CDR3 is TGTGCCAGTAGTATGCCTCAGTCGAACACTGAAGCTTTCTTT. Its protein is CASSMPQSNTEAFF.

For this clone: A read error may produce the germline difference seen at one junction end. This chain joins TRBV11-2 and TRBJ2-7, with 9 bases matching TRBD2. This CDR3 region has 12 residues. Germline V lookup: CDR1 SGHAT, CDR2 FQNNGV. The CDR3 DNA follows: TGTGCCAGCAGCTTAGGTAGCGGGAGTATCGACTTC. It encodes CASSLGSGSIDF.

In this sample, this clone turned up once. The rearrangement links TRBV5-4 to TRBJ2-3, with TRBD2 identical over 8 bases. V was clipped by 4 bases and J by 5 bases; unmatched bases: 12. Germline loops: CDR1 SGHNT, CDR2 YYREEE (reference sequence). The CDR3 contains 16 residues. The CDR3 reads CASSPRTSRGGDTQYF. CDR3 nucleotide sequence: TGTGCCAGCAGCCCGCGGACTAGCCGAGGGGGAGATACGCAGTATTTT. Variable domain in full (rest from reference TRBV5-4 and TRBJ2-3): ETGVTQSPTHLIKTRGQQVTLRCSSQSGHNTVSWYQQALGQGPQFIFQYYREEENGRGNFPPRFSGLQFPNYSSELNVNALELDDSALYLCASSPRTSRGGDTQYFGPGTRLTVL.

CDR3 loop: CASSLDPEGEQFF. The CDR3 bases are TGTGCCAGCAGCTTAGATCCGGAGGGTGAGCAGTTCTTC. J is TRBJ2-1 and V is TRBV11-3; the D gene is possibly TRBD2 (6 bases). The CDR3 length is 13 residues. Trimming removed 0 bases from V and 9 bases from J, with 9 bases in between. Looked up from germline, CDR1 is SGHNT and CDR2 is YENEEA.

The chain is built from TRBV6-1 and TRBJ2-3; 7 nucleotides agree with TRBD2. Germline values: CDR1 MNHNS, CDR2 SASEGT. The CDR3 is 15 residues long. Trimming took 0 bases from V and 6 from J; bases not matched to a gene: 6. CDR3 amino acids: CASSEAIGGRDTQYF. CDR3 nucleotide sequence: TGTGCCAGCAGTGAAGCGATCGGGGGGAGGGATACGCAGTATTTT.

CDR3 in DNA: TGTGCCAGCAGCCCAGACAGGGGGTCGGAGGAGACCCAGTACTTC. Protein product: CASSPDRGSEETQYF. The rearrangement joins TRBV11-2 to TRBJ2-5, with TRBD1 matching over 9 bases. Germline trimming cut 5 bases from V and 5 bases from J; bases unmatched to any gene: 9. Germline V gives CDR1 SGHAT, CDR2 FQNNGV. The CDR3 has 15 residues.

V is TRBV7-6 and J is TRBJ2-3, with 10 bases identical to TRBD2. The CDR3 extends over 16 amino acids. The V gene end was trimmed by 1 base and the J gene end by 4 bases; junction bases not matched to a gene: 5. Germline V gene lookup returns CDR1 SGHVS and CDR2 FNYEAQ. The CDR3 DNA is TGTGCCAGCAGCTTAGGTGGTAGCGGGAGGTCAGATACGCAGTATTTT. As protein: CASSLGGSGRSDTQYF.

This chain uses TRBV3-1 (or the pseudogene TRBV3-2) with TRBJ1-1; 10 nucleotides line up with TRBD1. The V and J ends lost 4 bases and 10 bases, in that order; junction bases with no gene match: 18. Germline CDR1 is LGHDT and CDR2 is YNNKEL (reference sequence). This CDR3 comprises 17 residues. The CDR3 sequence is CASSRTRLTGTGDTAFF. The CDR3 nucleotides are TGTGCCAGCAGCCGCACCAGACTCACCGGGACAGGGGATACAGCTTTCTTT.